This TCR beta chain originates from a study of cytomegalovirus exposure and HLA in healthy donors. Whole-study context: Earlier sequencing of about 179 million T cells yielded 95 million to 120 million unique TCR beta sequences. Study-wide findings and caveats: In a later analysis, TCR beta V- and J-gene trimming showed a link to a missense DCLRE1C variant. Most TCRs appeared rarely, but some public TCRs recurred in many donors. A later analysis showed TCR association rates differing by HLA locus, peaking at DRB1 and lowest at HLA-C.

PCR employed 60 Vbeta and 13 Jbeta primers. Profiling relied on immunoSEQ multiplex PCR, and the TCRdb table lists in-frame clones only, not all of them. The data show some 150,000 clones, roughly 77% seen once. The junction had 10 bases not matched to a gene; V was cut back by 8 bases and J by 0 bases. The CDR3 loop spans 14 amino acids. Germline CDR1 SQVTM, CDR2 ANQGSEA. On this clone: What it recognizes is unknown.

This chain connects TRBV29-1 to TRBJ2-7, with 7 bases lining up with TRBD1. The specimen was PBMCs. The receptor was derived from a man younger than 40 in good health and CMV-seropositive. The CDR3 DNA follows: TGCAGCACCAAGGACAGGCCTAACTCCTACGAGCAGTACTTC. This codes for CSTKDRPNSYEQYF.